This T cell receptor (beta chain) emerged from a study of patients and donors after allogeneic stem cell transplantation (dated by TCRdb to the early 2020s). Only a few counts were recorded for this clonotype. Which antigen it targets is not known. No base-level quality is on record; no much larger clone is a single base apart. Relative to germline, V is 1 base shorter and J is 0 bases shorter, with 22 bases between their ends. The CDR3 numbers 20 residues from cysteine through phenylalanine. The retained sequence is limited to the CDR3, 60 bases, with the frame set at the first base. Libraries came from RT-PCR. TCRdb records NextSeq 550 as the sequencer. TCRdb reworked the public reads: Q25 trimming with fastp, MiXCR clone assembly, productive beta chains retained. Each record represents a unique CDR3 protein, reported with the most common genes and DNA among its rows. The sample data list some 880,000 distinct CDR3 sequences, and approximately 19% of these were observed just once. Roughly 6.4% of the sample rests with the top ten.

The chain links TRBV12-3 or TRBV12-4 with TRBJ1-3; the D gene remains uncertain. Sequencing input: blood, either unsorted or a sorted T cell fraction (not recorded which). This receptor was identified in a human donor who was either an allogeneic HSCT recipient or a stem cell or donor lymphocyte infusion donor (not recorded which). It is not recorded whose cells these are; they may come from a transplant donor. The CDR3 region has the sequence CASSLEFGLYPQSSGNTIYF. At the DNA level, the sequence is TGTGCCAGCAGTTTAGAGTTTGGCCTTTATCCGCAGAGCTCTGGAAACACCATATATTTT.